This is a list of T cell receptor beta chains from one sample in a study of cytomegalovirus exposure and HLA in healthy donors. Clones were read by immunoSEQ multiplex PCR, and TCRdb kept only the in-frame ones, dropping some. The sample table sets out some 96,000 clones. Sequenced input: PBMCs. The receptors were gathered from a woman aged 25 to 39 in good health and CMV-seronegative. Each CDR3 is given with its conserved first and last residue. The D gene is left open where the match is weak.

CDR3 DNA,CDR3 protein,J gene,D gene,V gene
TGCGCCAGCAGCTTGTATCAGGGTGGGTATGGCTACACCTTC,CASSLYQGGYGYTF,TRBJ1-2,-,TRBV5-1
TGTGCCAGCTCACCCGGACAGGACAATGAAAAACTGTTTTTT,CASSPGQDNEKLFF,TRBJ1-4,TRBD1,TRBV18
TGTGCCAGCAGCCAAGAGCGGTACTACTCCTACGAGCAGTACTTC,CASSQERYYSYEQYF,TRBJ2-7,-,TRBV4-2
TGTGCCAGCAGTTTGATAAGGGAGAGGCGCAATCAGCCCCAGCATTTT,CASSLIRERRNQPQHF,TRBJ1-5,-,TRBV28
TGTGCCAGCAGGCAAAGTGGCCCAGCTAACTATGGCTACACCTTC,CASRQSGPANYGYTF,TRBJ1-2,-,TRBV28
TGTGCCAGCAGTGACTTGGACAGAACTGGAAACACCATATATTTT,CASSDLDRTGNTIYF,TRBJ1-3,-,TRBV6-5
TGTGCCAGCAGTAACCCCCTCGGTGGCTACACCTTC,CASSNPLGGYTF,TRBJ1-2,-,TRBV27
TGTGCCAGCAGCCAAGATCCGGGCGGGTTGGGCCGCACAGATACGCAGTATTTT,CASSQDPGGLGRTDTQYF,TRBJ2-3,-,TRBV4-2
TGTGCCAGCAGCTACAGACCTACAGGGAAAGATACGCAGTATTTT,CASSYRPTGKDTQYF,TRBJ2-3,-,TRBV14
TGTGCCAGTAGGGGACAAGGATCCCACTATGGCTACACCTTC,CASRGQGSHYGYTF,TRBJ1-2,-,TRBV28
TGTGCCAGTTCCTCGACAGGGGAGGACTATGGCTACACCTTC,CASSSTGEDYGYTF,TRBJ1-2,TRBD1,TRBV19
TGTGCCAGCAGCCCGGGACACTCCTCCTACGAGCAGTACTTC,CASSPGHSSYEQYF,TRBJ2-7,-,TRBV9
TGTGCCAGCACCGTTCTAGCGGGAGGCGGAGGCAATGAGCAGTTCTTC,CASTVLAGGGGNEQFF,TRBJ2-1,TRBD2,TRBV28
TGTGCCAGCAGGATGGACAGTACCTACGAGCAGTACTTC,CASRMDSTYEQYF,TRBJ2-7,-,TRBV2
TGTGCCAGCAGGGGGTTGAAAGGGGGCTTTGAGCAGTTCTTC,CASRGLKGGFEQFF,TRBJ2-1,TRBD1,TRBV6-1
TGTGCCAGCACCGAAAGCGCAGGGGAGAGTGGCACTGAAGCTTTCTTT,CASTESAGESGTEAFF,TRBJ1-1,-,TRBV21-1
TGTGCCAGCAGTCCCCGGGACTTCGGGAATCAGCCCCAGCATTTT,CASSPRDFGNQPQHF,TRBJ1-5,-,TRBV2
TGTGCCAGCAGCGTAGATCCACTGATATCGAACACTGAAGCTTTCTTT,CASSVDPLISNTEAFF,TRBJ1-1,-,TRBV9
TGTGCCAGAACCCGGGACAGGGACTACGAGCAGTACTTC,CARTRDRDYEQYF,TRBJ2-7,TRBD1,TRBV6-5
TGCGCCAGCAGCTCTCCGACAGAATATGAAGCTTTCTTT,CASSSPTEYEAFF,TRBJ1-1,-,TRBV5-1
TGTGCCAGTACCCAAGAGAGAAGGACAGGGTCTAATAGCAATCAGCCCCAGCATTTT,CASTQERRTGSNSNQPQHF,TRBJ1-5,TRBD1,TRBV19
TGTGCCAGCAGCCGACAGGGATCCTCTGGAAACACCATATATTTT,CASSRQGSSGNTIYF,TRBJ1-3,TRBD1,TRBV6-1
TGCAGTGCTAGTCAGTCGGGTGAGCAGTTCTTC,CSASQSGEQFF,TRBJ2-1,-,TRBV20-1
TGCGCCAGCCGTGGGGGAGCGGGACTTGGCACCGGGGAGCTGTTTTTT,CASRGGAGLGTGELFF,TRBJ2-2,TRBD2,TRBV10-2
TGTGCCAGTAGTTCGACAGGTTTTACCGAAGCTTTCTTT,CASSSTGFTEAFF,TRBJ1-1,-,TRBV19
TGTGCCAGCAGCGATTTGGACAGGGGGCAAGAGACCCAGTACTTC,CASSDLDRGQETQYF,TRBJ2-5,TRBD1,TRBV7-9
TGTGCCAGCAGCCCACTCGCAGGGCACACCGAGGAGCTGTTTTTT,CASSPLAGHTEELFF,TRBJ2-2,-,TRBV7-9
TGTGCCAGCATAACCCACAGGGGAAGAACCGGGGAGCTGTTTTTT,CASITHRGRTGELFF,TRBJ2-2,TRBD1,TRBV28
TGCGCCAGCAGTGAGTCGACTCTTAGCGGCGTACCCCTCAATGAGCAGTTCTTC,CASSESTLSGVPLNEQFF,TRBJ2-1,-,TRBV10-2
TGTGCCAGCAGCCCCCCCGCTAGCGGCTCCTCCTACGAGCAGTACTTC,CASSPPASGSSYEQYF,TRBJ2-7,TRBD2,TRBV13
TGTGCCAGCTTTTCGGGAGAGATCTACGAGCAGTACTTC,CASFSGEIYEQYF,TRBJ2-7,-,TRBV6-1
TGTGCCAGCAGCTCAGGGACAGGGCGGTATGGCTACACCTTC,CASSSGTGRYGYTF,TRBJ1-2,TRBD1,TRBV7-9
TGTGCCAGCGAAAGGGACAGGGGGATCAACACTGAAGCTTTCTTT,CASERDRGINTEAFF,TRBJ1-1,TRBD1,TRBV19
TGTGCCAGCAGTCTAGTAGGGGACTATGGCTACACCTTC,CASSLVGDYGYTF,TRBJ1-2,-,TRBV27
TGCAGCGTTTTCCCATCCGGGGGGCCTAGTGGGACGCAGTATTTT,CSVFPSGGPSGTQYF,TRBJ2-3,-,TRBV29-1
TGTGCCAGCACGACAGGGCCTGGAAACACCATATATTTT,CASTTGPGNTIYF,TRBJ1-3,TRBD1,TRBV6-1
TGTGCCAGCAACAACATGAACACTGAAGCTTTCTTT,CASNNMNTEAFF,TRBJ1-1,-,TRBV7-9